Shown below are 18 T cell receptor beta chains from a single sample sequenced in a study of cytomegalovirus exposure and HLA in healthy donors (dated by TCRdb to the late 2010s). The library was prepared using the immunoSEQ multiplex PCR assay. For the multiplex PCR, a mixture combining 60 forward primers for TCR Vbeta segments and 13 reverse primers for TCR Jbeta segments was used. The source is immuneACCESS, and TCRdb retained only in-frame sequences with V and J called. Part of the clones is not carried over; for the studies checked, unresolved V genes explain less than half of this, and the remainder is unexplained. The sample has about 170,000 clones on record, more than 70% of them singletons. Together, the top ten hold about 1.6% of the sample. Sample: PBMCs. These receptors all come from a male donor in good health and CMV-seronegative.

V usage is TRBV2 and J usage is TRBJ2-5; 9 bases are shared with TRBD2. CDR3 size: 15 residues. J was trimmed by 4 bases and V by 4 bases; bases with no gene match: 7. Per germline, CDR1 SNHLY and CDR2 FYNNEI. The CDR3 spells CASSGLLAGRETQYF. The CDR3 DNA is TGTGCCAGCAGTGGCCTGCTAGCGGGGAGAGAGACCCAGTACTTC. Full variable domain (outside the CDR3, taken from reference TRBV2 and TRBJ2-5): EPEVTQTPSHQVTQMGQEVILRCVPISNHLYFYWYRQILGQKVEFLVSFYNNEISEKSEIFDDQFSVERPDGSNFTLKIRSTKLEDSAMYFCASSGLLAGRETQYFGPGTRLLVL.

The V gene is TRBV7-2, the J gene TRBJ2-7, with 10 bases aligning to TRBD2. With 2 bases clipped from V and 7 bases from J, the junction kept 8 bases outside the gene matches. The CDR3 loop spans 15 amino acids. Per the germline V gene, CDR1 is SGHTA and CDR2 is FQGNSA. For the CDR3, the DNA is TGTGCCAGCAGCTTAACTAGCGGGACTCCCTCTGAGCAGTACTTC. This encodes CASSLTSGTPSEQYF.

The rearrangement uses TRBV30 and TRBJ2-7; 7 nucleotides agree with TRBD2. The CDR3 covers 15 residues. After removal of 6 bases from V and 2 bases from J, the junction contained 13 bases not matched to a gene. CDR1 GTSNPN and CDR2 SVGIG come from the germline V gene (reference sequence). Written as DNA, the CDR3 is TGTGCCTGCTCAAGTCGGGCGGGAGCTCCCTACGAGCAGTACTTC. This codes for CACSSRAGAPYEQYF.

This chain uses TRBV5-1 with TRBJ2-3; D possibly corresponds to TRBD2 (6 bases). This CDR3 spans 17 amino acids. CDR1 SGHRS and CDR2 YFSETQ come from the germline V gene. Between the trimmed V and J ends, which lost 2 bases and 1 base, there was a span of 17 bases. CDR3 sequence reads: CASSFRSPSERTDTQYF. CDR3 DNA: TGCGCCAGCAGCTTTAGATCCCCTAGCGAGCGCACAGATACGCAGTATTTT.

The rearrangement uses TRBV9 and TRBJ1-1; D might be TRBD1 (5 bases). CDR1 SGDLS and CDR2 YYNGEE come from the germline V gene. The CDR3 covers 13 residues. V was cut by 0 bases and J by 6 bases, with 9 bases left in between. CDR3 DNA sequence: TGTGCCAGCAGCGTAGTCGGAGGGGCTGAAGCTTTCTTT. Translation gives CASSVVGGAEAFF. Looking up the rest from reference TRBV9 and TRBJ1-1 gives the full variable domain: DSGVTQTPKHLITATGQRVTLRCSPRSGDLSVYWYQQSLDQGLQFLIQYYNGEERAKGNILERFSAQQFPDLHSELNLSSLELGDSALYFCASSVVGGAEAFFGQGTRLTVV.

This chain joins TRBV19 and TRBJ2-1; the match to TRBD2 covers 8 bases. The CDR3 is 15 amino acids. Germline CDR1 is LNHDA and CDR2 is SQIVND (reference sequence). The V and J ends lost 10 bases and 0 bases, in that order; junction bases with no gene match: 8. CDR3 protein: CATRGGLGSYNEQFF. The CDR3 coding sequence is TGTGCCACGAGGGGGGGACTAGGCTCCTACAATGAGCAGTTCTTC.

The chain combines TRBV5-4 with TRBJ2-6; the D is unclear. V lost 4 bases, J lost 0 bases, and 11 bases lay in between. Germline CDR1 SGHNT, CDR2 YYREEE (reference sequence). CDR3 length: 16 residues. In DNA, the CDR3 is TGTGCCAGCAGCATTTCTGGCCGCTCTGGGGCCAACGTCCTGACTTTC. Its protein product is CASSISGRSGANVLTF.

This clone has only a few counts. J is TRBJ2-7 and V is TRBV7-8; tentative D call: TRBD2 (5 bases). The CDR3 covers 15 residues. CDR1 and CDR2 (germline): SGHVS, FQNEAQ. Between the trimmed V and J ends, which lost 3 bases and 7 bases, there was a span of 19 bases. CDR3: CASSFDLSGAFEQYF. For the CDR3, the DNA is TGTGCCAGCAGCTTTGATCTAAGCGGAGCGTTTGAGCAGTACTTC.

The chain couples TRBV7-2 to TRBJ1-3, with a tentative D call TRBD1 (5 bases). Germline V gene lookup returns CDR1 SGHTA and CDR2 FQGNSA. The CDR3 consists of 16 residues. The V end lost 0 bases, the J end lost 0 bases, and 9 bases lay between the germline ends. CDR3 nucleotide sequence: TGTGCCAGCAGCTTAGCACAGGCCAACTCTGGAAACACCATATATTTT. This codes for CASSLAQANSGNTIYF. Combining the CDR3 with reference TRBV7-2 and TRBJ1-3 gives the whole variable domain GAGVSQSPSNKVTEKGKDVELRCDPISGHTALYWYRQSLGQGLEFLIYFQGNSAPDKSGLPSDRFSAERTGGSVSTLTIQRTQQEDSAVYLCASSLAQANSGNTIYFGEGSWLTVV.

This clone was seen a handful of times. The junction does not match germline at one end; this may be a read error. The rearrangement uses TRBV5-1 and TRBJ1-5, with 8 bases aligning to TRBD1. CDR3 length: 13 amino acids. The germline CDR1 and CDR2 sequences are SGHRS and YFSETQ. As DNA, the CDR3 is TGTGCCAGCAGCCCACAGGGGGGTCAGCCCCAGCATTTT. It translates to CASSPQGGQPQHF.

J is TRBJ2-5 and V is TRBV7-2; 13 positions agree with TRBD2. The CDR3 is 17 amino acids. Trimming at V came to 2 bases and at J to 1 base, leaving 4 bases not matched to a gene. The V gene's germline CDR1 is SGHTA and CDR2 FQGNSA. CDR3 DNA sequence: TGTGCCAGCAGCTTAATGGGACTAGCGGGGCTCCAAGAGACCCAGTACTTC. As protein: CASSLMGLAGLQETQYF.

The chain has TRBV7-9 and TRBJ2-7; tentatively, D is TRBD2 (6 bases). V was clipped by 5 bases and J by 3 bases, with 14 bases between them. CDR1 is SEHNR, CDR2 FQNEAQ, per germline (reference sequence). This CDR3 is 14 amino acids long. This CDR3 is CASSTWAGGYEQYF. The CDR3 nucleotides read TGTGCCAGCAGCACCTGGGCCGGGGGCTACGAGCAGTACTTC.

The chain couples TRBV29-1 to TRBJ1-5, with TRBD1 identical over 9 bases. CDR3 length: 18 residues. Germline values: CDR1 SQVTM, CDR2 ANQGSEA. The trim removed 6 bases at V and 4 bases at J, leaving 19 bases unmatched. CDR3 sequence reads: CSVALLGTGRVWNQPQHF. The DNA of the CDR3 is TGCAGCGTGGCCCTCCTCGGGACAGGGAGAGTTTGGAATCAGCCCCAGCATTTT. The full variable domain, completed using reference TRBV29-1 and TRBJ1-5, is SAVISQKPSRDICQRGTSLTIQCQVDSQVTMMFWYRQQPGQSLTLIATANQGSEATYESGFVIDKFPISRPNLTFSTLTVSNMSPEDSSIYLCSVALLGTGRVWNQPQHFGDGTRLSIL.

This rearrangement joins TRBV15 to TRBJ1-2; 8 bases agree with TRBD1. This CDR3 contains 15 residues. Germline CDR1 and CDR2: LNHNV and YYDKDF (reference sequence). The J segment lost 4 bases and the V segment lost 3 bases, leaving 7 bases of the junction unmatched. The CDR3 bases are TGTGCCACCAGCAGGGACAGGGTCCCTGGCTATGGCTACACCTTC. Residues: CATSRDRVPGYGYTF.

The chain recombines TRBV7-2 with TRBJ1-2, with TRBD1 identical over 8 bases. There are 16 residues in the CDR3. Per the germline V gene, CDR1 is SGHTA and CDR2 is FQGNSA. The V and J ends lost 0 bases and 8 bases, in that order; junction bases with no gene match: 11. The CDR3: CASSLANLGQGFGYTF. The CDR3 DNA reads as TGTGCCAGCAGCTTAGCGAACCTAGGACAGGGCTTCGGCTACACCTTC.

The chain couples TRBV20-1 to TRBJ1-2, with 8 bases that match TRBD1. The CDR3 is made up of 11 amino acids. Germline CDR1 DFQATT, CDR2 SNEGSKA (reference sequence). Losses at the gene ends were 6 bases for V and 7 bases for J; bases not matched to a gene: 4. DNA for the CDR3: TGCAGTGCACAGGGGGGAGTTGGCTACACCTTC. This codes for CSAQGGVGYTF.

The chain employs TRBV7-2 and TRBJ2-7; 7 bases map to TRBD1. V was clipped by 5 bases and J by 1 base; unmatched bases: 5. Germline CDR1 is SGHTA and CDR2 is FQGNSA. The CDR3 has 14 amino acids. The DNA of the CDR3 is TGTGCCAGCAGCCCGACGGGACAGTCCTACGAGCAGTACTTC. It specifies CASSPTGQSYEQYF.

The chain is built from TRBV6-5 and TRBJ1-1; 7 nucleotides match TRBD1. CDR3 size: 13 residues. Germline V CDR1 and CDR2: MNHEY, SVGAGI. The V segment lost 2 bases and the J segment 7 bases; nucleotides outside the gene matches: 4. As DNA, the CDR3 is TGTGCCAGCAGTTACCAGGGACAGTTTGAAGCTTTCTTT. Its translation is CASSYQGQFEAFF.